This TCR beta chain originates from a study of CD8+CD57+ T cells in acquired aplastic anemia. At the level of the study: On average, sorted CD4+ and CD8+ cells gave 3 to 3.5 ug of DNA. Study results and caveats: Patients and controls shared 25 to 35 CD8+ CDR3 sequences, which appeared highly expressed in patients and within their immunodominant clones.

Germline CDR1 and CDR2: ENHRY and SYGVKD. The CDR3 is 14 amino acids. With 0 bases removed from V and 2 bases from J, the gap between germline ends came to 8 bases. Researchers used genomic DNA as the template to profile TCR beta VDJ and CDR3. MiXCR, applied by TCRdb to the reads, yields one record per CDR3 protein. The sample shows around 200,000 distinct CDR3 sequences, approximately 49% of them seen only once. This clonotype occurred many times. The target antigen is unknown. The rearrangement joins TRBV10-3 to TRBJ2-7; D may be TRBD1 (5 bases). This sequence originates from a human donor in good health, serving as a control. The sample comprised sorted CD4+, CD8+, or CD8+CD57+ T cells (not recorded which) from PBMCs. The CDR3 sequence: CAISESGVAYEQYF. The CDR3 DNA sequence: TGTGCCATCAGTGAGTCAGGGGTGGCCTACGAGCAGTACTTC.